Sequencing of this TCR beta chain was carried out in a study of blood T cell repertoires in COVID-19. Study-level information: Samples came from the United States, Italy and Spain, spanning acute and convalescent COVID-19. PBMCs, B-cell-depleted T cells, or T cells were the source of the cDNA or gDNA that made up the material.

Original processing notes: Reference gene primer amplification in the assay estimated nucleated cell counts. The table came from immunoSEQ multiplex PCR; TCRdb's copy has only in-frame clones and leaves some out. The D gene and trimming were derived from the DNA, and the V and J assignments and clone size from that table. Here the sample spans fewer than 450,000 clones, more than 75% being singletons. Deletions cut 1 base from V and 0 bases from J, with 21 bases between. The CDR3 runs 20 residues. CDR1 and CDR2 (germline): MDHEN, SYDVKM. Sequencing was performed on peripheral blood. The sequence was obtained from a woman aged 18-30 years who had recovered from COVID-19. The chain recombines TRBV28 with TRBJ1-4; D uncertain. The CDR3 nucleotides read TGTGCCAGCAGTTTATATCCCGGTGGGAGGGCCCCTGCAACTAATGAAAAACTGTTTTTT. Translation: CASSLYPGGRAPATNEKLFF.